These T cell receptor beta chains were read from a single sample in a study of T cells after yellow fever vaccination. A single record per CDR3 protein comes from TCRdb applying MiXCR to the 5' RACE reads. This repertoire shows around 300,000 distinct CDR3 sequences, around 4.3% found once; its top ten account for approximately 19%. The sequencing used PBMCs, collected 15 days after the yellow fever booster vaccination. The receptor source for this set is a man younger than 35 who received the YFV17D yellow fever vaccine. CDR3s include the opening cysteine and the closing phenylalanine or tryptophan. Fields, in order: V gene, CDR3 length, clone size, D gene, J gene, CDR3 DNA, CDR3 protein. D genes are given only for firm matches. Not every row has a clone size; where given, it reads once, few, many or a size class.

TRBV6-2/TRBV6-3,12,few,NA,TRBJ1-2,TGTGCCAGCAGTCAGGACATTGGCGGCTACACCTTC,CASSQDIGGYTF
TRBV6-5,17,many,TRBD1,TRBJ1-3,TGTGCCAGCAGTTACTCCGGGACAGGGGGAACTGGAAACACCATATATTTT,CASSYSGTGGTGNTIYF
TRBV6-6,14,many,NA,TRBJ1-5,TGTGCCAGCAGTTCCCCTACAGCGGTTCAGCCCCAGCATTTT,CASSSPTAVQPQHF
TRBV7-2,12,NA,NA,TRBJ1-5,TGTGCCAGCAGCTTAGATGCCCAGCCCCAGCATTTT,CASSLDAQPQHF
TRBV4-3,18,NA,NA,TRBJ2-7,TGCGCCAGCAGCCAAGATCGCGGCGGGGTCCACCTCACCTACGAGCAGTACTTC,CASSQDRGGVHLTYEQYF
TRBV20-1,15,few,NA,TRBJ2-5,TGCAGTGCTAGAGATGGGGCTCTGGGGGCAGGGACCCAGTACTTC,CSARDGALGAGTQYF
TRBV30,13,few,TRBD2,TRBJ2-7,TGTGCCTGGAGCACGAGCGGGGTTGGCGAGCAGTACTTC,CAWSTSGVGEQYF
TRBV7-2,13,many,TRBD1,TRBJ1-2,TGTGCCAGCAGCTTGGACAGGGTCTATGGCTACACCTTC,CASSLDRVYGYTF
TRBV27,13,NA,NA,TRBJ1-2,TGTGCCAGCAGTTGGCGGCAGAACTATGGCTACACCTTC,CASSWRQNYGYTF
TRBV5-5,18,few,TRBD1,TRBJ2-1,TGTGCCAGCAGCTTCCCTTTACGCCGGGACAGGGGGCATAATGAGCAGTTCTTC,CASSFPLRRDRGHNEQFF
TRBV7-2,15,many,NA,TRBJ1-5,TGTGCCAGCAGCCCGGGGGGTCGAACTCGTCAGCCCCAGCATTTT,CASSPGGRTRQPQHF
TRBV7-2,15,many,NA,TRBJ2-3,TGTGCCAGCAGCCGCCTACTCCTCGGCGCAGATACGCAGTATTTT,CASSRLLLGADTQYF
TRBV6-5,14,many,NA,TRBJ1-1,TGTGCCAGCAGTTACACTATCGGTCGGGCTGAAGCTTTCTTT,CASSYTIGRAEAFF
TRBV20-1,13,few,NA,TRBJ2-3,TGCAGTGCTAGATCCCCTAGCACAGATACGCAGTATTTT,CSARSPSTDTQYF
TRBV5-1,14,many,NA,TRBJ2-3,TGCGCCAGCGGGGCGGGGAGTAGCACAGATACGCAGTATTTT,CASGAGSSTDTQYF
TRBV4-1,16,NA,NA,TRBJ2-3,TGCGCCAGCAGCCAGGAGGGCGGGGGCGGGACAGATACGCAGTATTTT,CASSQEGGGGTDTQYF
TRBV12-3/TRBV12-4,15,few,NA,TRBJ2-3,TGTGCCAGCAGGACTACGGGTTACGGCACAGATACGCAGTATTTT,CASRTTGYGTDTQYF
TRBV20-1,14,many,TRBD2,TRBJ2-1,TGCAGTGCCACTAATAGCGGGGGGGCTGATGAGCAGTTCTTC,CSATNSGGADEQFF
TRBV5-1,14,many,TRBD1,TRBJ1-4,TGCGCCAGCAGCCTGAGGGGGCCTAATGAAAAACTGTTTTTT,CASSLRGPNEKLFF
TRBV5-1,14,few,NA,TRBJ2-3,TGCGCCAGCAGCCAGCGAGAAAACACAGATACGCAGTATTTT,CASSQRENTDTQYF
TRBV5-1,16,few,TRBD2,TRBJ2-5,TGCGCCAGCAGCGATTTAGCGGGGGTCACTCAAGAGACCCAGTACTTC,CASSDLAGVTQETQYF
TRBV5-5,14,many,NA,TRBJ1-4,TGTGCCAGCAGCTTCACAGATAGTAATGAAAAACTGTTTTTT,CASSFTDSNEKLFF
TRBV6-1,12,NA,NA,TRBJ1-6,TGTGCCAGCAGTGTCTCGGAATCACCCCTCCACTTT,CASSVSESPLHF
TRBV5-6,12,many,TRBD2,TRBJ2-1,TGTGCCAGCAGTCCTAGCGGGGGTAAGCAGTTCTTC,CASSPSGGKQFF
TRBV24-1,16,many,TRBD2,TRBJ2-2,TGTGCCACCAGTGACCCTACTAGCGGGGGGGCCGGGGAGCTGTTTTTT,CATSDPTSGGAGELFF
TRBV28,15,few,NA,TRBJ2-5,TGTGCCAGCATAAGGGGGGGGACTTTCCAAGAGACCCAGTACTTC,CASIRGGTFQETQYF